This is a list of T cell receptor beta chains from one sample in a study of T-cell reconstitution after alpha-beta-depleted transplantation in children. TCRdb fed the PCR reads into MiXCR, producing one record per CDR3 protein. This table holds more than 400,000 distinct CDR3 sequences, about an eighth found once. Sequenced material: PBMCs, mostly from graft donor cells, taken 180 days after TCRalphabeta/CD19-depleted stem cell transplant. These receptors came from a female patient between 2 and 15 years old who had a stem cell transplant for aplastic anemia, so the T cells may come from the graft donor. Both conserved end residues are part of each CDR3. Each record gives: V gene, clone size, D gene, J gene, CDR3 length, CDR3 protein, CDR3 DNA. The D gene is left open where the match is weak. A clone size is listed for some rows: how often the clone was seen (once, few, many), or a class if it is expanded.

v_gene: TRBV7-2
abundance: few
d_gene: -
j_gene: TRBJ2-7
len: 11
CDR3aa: CARSHAYEQYF
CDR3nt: TGTGCCAGAAGTCATGCCTACGAGCAGTACTTC

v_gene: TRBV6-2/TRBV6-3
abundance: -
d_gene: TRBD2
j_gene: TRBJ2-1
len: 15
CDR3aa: CASTQGLAAPNEQFF
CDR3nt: TGTGCCAGCACCCAAGGACTAGCGGCCCCCAATGAGCAGTTCTTC

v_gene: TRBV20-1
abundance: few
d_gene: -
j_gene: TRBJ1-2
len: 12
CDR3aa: CSVQSLFGGYTF
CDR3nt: TGCAGTGTTCAGTCCCTATTCGGTGGCTACACCTTC

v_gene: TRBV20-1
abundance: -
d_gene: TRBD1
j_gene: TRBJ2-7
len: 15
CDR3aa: CSARDLHRGYFEQYF
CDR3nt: TGCAGTGCTAGAGATCTCCACAGGGGGTACTTCGAGCAGTACTTC

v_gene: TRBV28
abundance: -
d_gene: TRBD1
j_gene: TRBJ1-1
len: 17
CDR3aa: CASSLHGATGQGTEAFF
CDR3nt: TGTGCCAGCAGTTTGCATGGGGCGACAGGGCAGGGCACTGAAGCTTTCTTT

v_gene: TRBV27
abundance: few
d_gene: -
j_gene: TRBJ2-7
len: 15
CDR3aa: CASSSPGIMGYEQYF
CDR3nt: TGTGCCAGCAGTTCCCCTGGGATAATGGGCTACGAGCAGTACTTC

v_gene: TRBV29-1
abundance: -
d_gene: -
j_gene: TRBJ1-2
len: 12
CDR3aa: CSDQSRVYGYTF
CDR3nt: TGCAGCGACCAGAGTAGAGTCTATGGCTACACCTTC

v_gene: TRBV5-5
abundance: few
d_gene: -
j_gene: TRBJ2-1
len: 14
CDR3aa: CASSRTADYNEQFF
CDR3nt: TGTGCCAGCAGTAGGACGGCCGACTACAATGAGCAGTTCTTC

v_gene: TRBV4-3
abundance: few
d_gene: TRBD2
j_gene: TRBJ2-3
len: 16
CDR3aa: CASSLGRAAFTDTQYF
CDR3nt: TGCGCCAGCAGCCTCGGGAGGGCCGCCTTCACAGATACGCAGTATTTT

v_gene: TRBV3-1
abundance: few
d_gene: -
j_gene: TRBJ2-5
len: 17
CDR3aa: CASSQTVAGVRVETQYF
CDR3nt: TGTGCCAGCAGCCAAACTGTTGCCGGAGTCCGGGTAGAGACCCAGTACTTC

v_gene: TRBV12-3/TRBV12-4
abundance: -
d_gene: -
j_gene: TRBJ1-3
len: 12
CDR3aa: CAMGAAGNTMYF
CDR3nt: TGTGCCATGGGGGCTGCGGGAAACACCATGTATTTT

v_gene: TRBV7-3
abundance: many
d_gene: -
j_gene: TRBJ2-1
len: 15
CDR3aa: CASSLEGLSYNEQFF
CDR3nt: TGTGCCAGCAGCTTAGAGGGACTGTCTTACAATGAGCAGTTCTTC

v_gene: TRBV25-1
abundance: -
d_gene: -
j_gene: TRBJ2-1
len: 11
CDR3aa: CASNQFDEQFF
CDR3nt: TGTGCCAGCAACCAATTCGATGAGCAGTTCTTC

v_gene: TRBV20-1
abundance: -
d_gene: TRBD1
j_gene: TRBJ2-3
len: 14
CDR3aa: CSARRTGDADTQYF
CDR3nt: TGCAGTGCTAGGAGGACAGGGGACGCAGATACGCAGTATTTT

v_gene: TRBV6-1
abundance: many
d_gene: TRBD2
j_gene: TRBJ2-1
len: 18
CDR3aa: CASSEAWVAGGPSDEQFF
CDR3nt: TGTGCCAGCAGTGAAGCGTGGGTTGCGGGAGGGCCTTCGGATGAGCAGTTCTTC

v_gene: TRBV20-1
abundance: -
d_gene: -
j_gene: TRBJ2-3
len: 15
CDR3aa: CSARGGVWGTDTQYF
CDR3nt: TGCAGTGCTAGAGGCGGGGTGTGGGGCACAGATACGCAGTATTTT

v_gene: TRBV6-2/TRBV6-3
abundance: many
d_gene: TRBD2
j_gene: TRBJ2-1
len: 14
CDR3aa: CASRRLATYNEQFF
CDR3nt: TGTGCCAGCAGGAGACTAGCAACTTACAATGAGCAGTTCTTC

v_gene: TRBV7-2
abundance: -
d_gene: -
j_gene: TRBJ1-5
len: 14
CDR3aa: CASRPRGRGQPQHF
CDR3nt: TGTGCCAGCAGGCCTCGAGGTCGTGGACAGCCCCAGCATTTT

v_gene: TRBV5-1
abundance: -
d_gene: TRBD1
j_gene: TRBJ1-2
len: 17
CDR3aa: CASSLLWAGQGNYGYTF
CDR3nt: TGCGCCAGCAGCTTACTATGGGCAGGACAGGGTAACTATGGCTACACCTTC

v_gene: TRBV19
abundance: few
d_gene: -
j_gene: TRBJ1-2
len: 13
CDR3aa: CASSRSPAYGYTF
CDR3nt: TGTGCCAGTAGTAGGTCACCAGCCTATGGCTACACCTTC

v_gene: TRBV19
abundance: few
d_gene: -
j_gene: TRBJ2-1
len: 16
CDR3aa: CASSILASGPSDEQFF
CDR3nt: TGTGCCAGTAGTATTCTAGCCAGCGGGCCAAGTGATGAGCAGTTCTTC

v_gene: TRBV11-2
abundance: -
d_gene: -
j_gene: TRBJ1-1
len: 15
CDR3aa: CASSRGGGPNTEAFF
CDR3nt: TGTGCCAGCAGCCGGGGCGGGGGCCCCAACACTGAAGCTTTCTTT